These T cell receptor beta chains were read from a single sample in a study of OX40 agonist ivuxolimab in advanced cancers. Produced via immunoSEQ multiplex PCR; TCRdb's table is partial and in-frame only. The table has roughly 56,000 clones, roughly 84% seen once. The sample here was CD4+ or CD8+ T cells sorted from blood, taken in a trial of the OX40 agonist ivuxolimab. The receptors were sampled from an adult with an advanced solid tumor such as melanoma, head and neck, liver or kidney cancer. The CDR3 runs from the conserved cysteine through the conserved F or W. The order of the fields is J gene, clone size, V gene, D gene, CDR3 DNA, CDR3 protein. D genes are given only for firm matches. The listing skips clone size in some rows; elsewhere it reads once, few, many or a size class.

j_call: TRBJ1-5; clone_size: NA; v_call: TRBV7-3; d_call: NA; cdr3_nt: TGTGCCAGCAGCTTAGGCAATCAGCCCCAGCATTTT; cdr3_aa: CASSLGNQPQHF
j_call: TRBJ2-3; clone_size: once; v_call: TRBV28; d_call: NA; cdr3_nt: TGTGCCAGCAGCTCTCGACCGTCAGATACGCAGTATTTT; cdr3_aa: CASSSRPSDTQYF
j_call: TRBJ2-7; clone_size: NA; v_call: TRBV6-6; d_call: TRBD1; cdr3_nt: TGTGCCAGCGTCCCGGGACAGAGACAGTACGAGCAGTACTTC; cdr3_aa: CASVPGQRQYEQYF
j_call: TRBJ1-3; clone_size: NA; v_call: TRBV25-1; d_call: NA; cdr3_nt: TGTGCCAGCAGCGGACCTGGGGGAAACACCATATATTTT; cdr3_aa: CASSGPGGNTIYF
j_call: TRBJ1-1; clone_size: NA; v_call: TRBV10-2; d_call: NA; cdr3_nt: TGCGCCAGCAGTTTAGGCTACACTGAAGCTTTCTTT; cdr3_aa: CASSLGYTEAFF
j_call: TRBJ2-3; clone_size: NA; v_call: TRBV11-1; d_call: TRBD2; cdr3_nt: TGTGCCAGCAGCCATAGACTAGCGGGGGAAGATACGCAGTATTTT; cdr3_aa: CASSHRLAGEDTQYF
j_call: TRBJ2-3; clone_size: few; v_call: TRBV9; d_call: NA; cdr3_nt: TGTGCCAGCAGCGTGGGGCCTAGCACAGATACGCAGTATTTT; cdr3_aa: CASSVGPSTDTQYF
j_call: TRBJ2-3; clone_size: NA; v_call: TRBV10-3; d_call: TRBD1; cdr3_nt: TGTGCCATCGACGACCTACCGGGACAGGGGCAGTATTTT; cdr3_aa: CAIDDLPGQGQYF
j_call: TRBJ1-4; clone_size: NA; v_call: TRBV6-5; d_call: NA; cdr3_nt: TGTGCCAGCAGTTACGGGGTTACTAATGAAAAACTGTTTTTT; cdr3_aa: CASSYGVTNEKLFF
j_call: TRBJ2-7; clone_size: NA; v_call: TRBV28; d_call: TRBD1; cdr3_nt: TGTGCCAGCAGACGACAGGGCCGCTACGAGCAGTACTTC; cdr3_aa: CASRRQGRYEQYF
j_call: TRBJ2-7; clone_size: few; v_call: TRBV4-1; d_call: TRBD2; cdr3_nt: TGCGCCAGCAGCCACCAACTAGCGGGCACTACCTACGAGCAGTACTTC; cdr3_aa: CASSHQLAGTTYEQYF
j_call: TRBJ1-1; clone_size: few; v_call: TRBV5-1; d_call: NA; cdr3_nt: TGCGCCAGCAGCTTGACAGGGGAAGCTTTCTTT; cdr3_aa: CASSLTGEAFF
j_call: TRBJ2-3; clone_size: NA; v_call: TRBV19; d_call: NA; cdr3_nt: TGTGCCAGTAGTACCCACCGGGGGGATACGCAGTATTTT; cdr3_aa: CASSTHRGDTQYF
j_call: TRBJ1-1; clone_size: NA; v_call: TRBV6-5; d_call: NA; cdr3_nt: TGTGCCAGCAGGCTCAGGGAATACCTAGTAGCTTTCTTT; cdr3_aa: CASRLREYLVAFF
j_call: TRBJ2-3; clone_size: NA; v_call: TRBV7-6; d_call: NA; cdr3_nt: TGTGCCAGCAGCTCCAGGTTCACAGATACGCAGTATTTT; cdr3_aa: CASSSRFTDTQYF
j_call: TRBJ1-5; clone_size: once; v_call: TRBV2; d_call: NA; cdr3_nt: TGTGCCAGCGGAAGACAGTACAATCAGCCCCAGCATTTT; cdr3_aa: CASGRQYNQPQHF
j_call: TRBJ1-4; clone_size: NA; v_call: TRBV6-1; d_call: NA; cdr3_nt: TGTGCCAGCAGTGAAGCGCAGGGGCGGGATGAAAAACTGTTTTTT; cdr3_aa: CASSEAQGRDEKLFF
j_call: TRBJ2-3; clone_size: NA; v_call: TRBV19; d_call: TRBD2; cdr3_nt: TGTGCCAGTAGTACCCGCACGCTAGCGGGAGTTCATACGCAGTATTTT; cdr3_aa: CASSTRTLAGVHTQYF
j_call: TRBJ2-7; clone_size: NA; v_call: TRBV7-8; d_call: NA; cdr3_nt: TGTGCCAGCAGCTTAGGCAGAAACTACGAGCAGTACTTC; cdr3_aa: CASSLGRNYEQYF
j_call: TRBJ2-1; clone_size: NA; v_call: TRBV27; d_call: TRBD2; cdr3_nt: TGTGCCAGCAGTTCTGGACTAGCCTTCTACAATGAGCAGTTCTTC; cdr3_aa: CASSSGLAFYNEQFF
j_call: TRBJ2-1; clone_size: NA; v_call: TRBV30; d_call: TRBD2; cdr3_nt: TGTGCCTGGAGTCTGACTAGCCGGGTCTTGAATGAGCAGTTCTTC; cdr3_aa: CAWSLTSRVLNEQFF
j_call: TRBJ2-5; clone_size: NA; v_call: TRBV28; d_call: NA; cdr3_nt: TGTGCCAGCAGTTTATCTCCTACCCAGTACTTC; cdr3_aa: CASSLSPTQYF
j_call: TRBJ1-2; clone_size: NA; v_call: TRBV4-1; d_call: NA; cdr3_nt: TGCGCCAGCAGCCAAGATTTAGGTCGGGGCTATGGCTACACCTTC; cdr3_aa: CASSQDLGRGYGYTF
j_call: TRBJ1-2; clone_size: NA; v_call: TRBV28; d_call: NA; cdr3_nt: TGTGCCAGCAGCTTAGCCCCCGAACAGTCTAACTATGGCTACACCTTC; cdr3_aa: CASSLAPEQSNYGYTF
j_call: TRBJ1-4; clone_size: once; v_call: TRBV9; d_call: TRBD1; cdr3_nt: TGTGCCAGCAGCGCAGGAACCGGGACAGGGGTGGAAAAACTGTTTTTT; cdr3_aa: CASSAGTGTGVEKLFF
j_call: TRBJ2-2; clone_size: NA; v_call: TRBV11-2; d_call: TRBD2; cdr3_nt: TGTGCCAGCAGCTTACTAGCGGCCAGGAACACCGGGGAGCTGTTTTTT; cdr3_aa: CASSLLAARNTGELFF
j_call: TRBJ1-5; clone_size: few; v_call: TRBV19; d_call: NA; cdr3_nt: TGTGCCAGCAACCCACAGGGAGATCAGCCCCAGCATTTT; cdr3_aa: CASNPQGDQPQHF
j_call: TRBJ1-2; clone_size: NA; v_call: TRBV27; d_call: NA; cdr3_nt: TGTGCCAGCAGTTTATCGAGGGTTGGCTACACCTTC; cdr3_aa: CASSLSRVGYTF
j_call: TRBJ2-7; clone_size: NA; v_call: TRBV2; d_call: TRBD1; cdr3_nt: TGTGCCAGCAGTGAGACTTTGACAGGGTGGTTTATCTACGAGCAGTACTTC; cdr3_aa: CASSETLTGWFIYEQYF
j_call: TRBJ1-5; clone_size: NA; v_call: TRBV27; d_call: NA; cdr3_nt: TGTGCCAGCAGTTTGATCGTCAATCAGCCCCAGCATTTT; cdr3_aa: CASSLIVNQPQHF
j_call: TRBJ2-3; clone_size: NA; v_call: TRBV29-1; d_call: NA; cdr3_nt: TGCAGCGTTGCGGAGGCAGATACGCAGTATTTT; cdr3_aa: CSVAEADTQYF
j_call: TRBJ2-7; clone_size: once; v_call: TRBV5-1; d_call: NA; cdr3_nt: TGCGCCAGCAGCTTGCGCGGTCTCGAGGACGAGCAGTACTTC; cdr3_aa: CASSLRGLEDEQYF
j_call: TRBJ1-1; clone_size: NA; v_call: TRBV28; d_call: TRBD1; cdr3_nt: TGTGCCAGCAGCCTCGAGAGGGGGCGGTTGGTCTGGACTGAAGCTTTCTTT; cdr3_aa: CASSLERGRLVWTEAFF
j_call: TRBJ2-7; clone_size: few; v_call: TRBV4-1; d_call: TRBD1; cdr3_nt: TGCGCCAGCACCTCCAGGACAGGGGGCGACGAGCAGTACTTC; cdr3_aa: CASTSRTGGDEQYF
j_call: TRBJ2-1; clone_size: NA; v_call: TRBV19; d_call: TRBD2; cdr3_nt: TGTGCCTCGAGCGGGCGAGCGGGAGGGCATGAGCAGTTCTTC; cdr3_aa: CASSGRAGGHEQFF
j_call: TRBJ2-1; clone_size: once; v_call: TRBV7-9; d_call: NA; cdr3_nt: TGTGCCAGCAGCTTTCGGGTCTACAATGAGCAGTTCTTC; cdr3_aa: CASSFRVYNEQFF
j_call: TRBJ2-3; clone_size: NA; v_call: TRBV5-6; d_call: TRBD1; cdr3_nt: TGTGCCAGCAGCCCAGCGGACAGGGGGACAGATACGCAGTATTTT; cdr3_aa: CASSPADRGTDTQYF
j_call: TRBJ2-1; clone_size: NA; v_call: TRBV2; d_call: NA; cdr3_nt: TGTGCCAGCAGTGAAGCGCTTCAACAGAGGAATGAGCAGTTCTTC; cdr3_aa: CASSEALQQRNEQFF
j_call: TRBJ1-6; clone_size: NA; v_call: TRBV7-9; d_call: NA; cdr3_nt: TGTGCCAGCAGCGACGCCCTCTGGGGCTTCTATAATTCACCCCTCCACTTT; cdr3_aa: CASSDALWGFYNSPLHF
j_call: TRBJ1-1; clone_size: NA; v_call: TRBV7-2; d_call: NA; cdr3_nt: TGTGCCAGCAGCTTGGGACGCAGGATTGAAGCTTTCTTT; cdr3_aa: CASSLGRRIEAFF
j_call: TRBJ2-7; clone_size: NA; v_call: TRBV7-8; d_call: NA; cdr3_nt: TGTGCCACCGAGGGACCAAACTCCTACGAGCAGTACTTC; cdr3_aa: CATEGPNSYEQYF
j_call: TRBJ2-1; clone_size: NA; v_call: TRBV19; d_call: NA; cdr3_nt: TGTGCCAGTAGACGGGACCTTCGCAATGAGCAGTTCTTC; cdr3_aa: CASRRDLRNEQFF
j_call: TRBJ2-2; clone_size: NA; v_call: TRBV9; d_call: TRBD2; cdr3_nt: TGTGCCAGCAGCGATCGGACTAGCGGGGGGCCGAACACCGGGGAGCTGTTTTTT; cdr3_aa: CASSDRTSGGPNTGELFF
j_call: TRBJ2-7; clone_size: NA; v_call: TRBV25-1; d_call: NA; cdr3_nt: TGTGCCAGCAGACCGGGGGACGAGCAGTACTTC; cdr3_aa: CASRPGDEQYF
j_call: TRBJ1-1; clone_size: NA; v_call: TRBV4-1; d_call: NA; cdr3_nt: TGCGCCAGCAGCCAAGATATCGGGCTGGGAACTTTCTTT; cdr3_aa: CASSQDIGLGTFF
j_call: TRBJ2-1; clone_size: NA; v_call: TRBV25-1; d_call: NA; cdr3_nt: TGTGCCAGCAGTGAATCGGGCAGTACCTACAATGAGCAGTTCTTC; cdr3_aa: CASSESGSTYNEQFF
j_call: TRBJ2-5; clone_size: NA; v_call: TRBV18; d_call: NA; cdr3_nt: TGTGCCAGCTCACCAACCCGGGAGACCCAGTACTTC; cdr3_aa: CASSPTRETQYF
j_call: TRBJ2-3; clone_size: NA; v_call: TRBV14; d_call: TRBD2; cdr3_nt: TGTGCCAGCAGACCAATCGGGAGGATCACAGATACGCAGTATTTT; cdr3_aa: CASRPIGRITDTQYF
j_call: TRBJ1-2; clone_size: NA; v_call: TRBV28; d_call: NA; cdr3_nt: TGTGCCAGCAGTCTGGACGGGAATCGGTTCTTC; cdr3_aa: CASSLDGNRFF
j_call: TRBJ1-4; clone_size: NA; v_call: TRBV19; d_call: NA; cdr3_nt: TGTGCCAGTAGTATGTTGCTTCCTAGTCGGGAAAAACTGTTTTTT; cdr3_aa: CASSMLLPSREKLFF
j_call: TRBJ1-1; clone_size: NA; v_call: TRBV6-1; d_call: TRBD1; cdr3_nt: TGTGCCAGCAGTGAGGTCTCGACAGGGGTGAACACTGAAGCTTTCTTT; cdr3_aa: CASSEVSTGVNTEAFF
j_call: TRBJ1-5; clone_size: NA; v_call: TRBV27; d_call: NA; cdr3_nt: TGTGCCAGCAGTTTTGGCAGGGCAAGCAATCAGCCCCAGCATTTT; cdr3_aa: CASSFGRASNQPQHF
j_call: TRBJ2-1; clone_size: NA; v_call: TRBV9; d_call: TRBD2; cdr3_nt: TGTGCCAGCAGCATAAGCGGGGAGACCTACAATGAGCAGTTCTTC; cdr3_aa: CASSISGETYNEQFF